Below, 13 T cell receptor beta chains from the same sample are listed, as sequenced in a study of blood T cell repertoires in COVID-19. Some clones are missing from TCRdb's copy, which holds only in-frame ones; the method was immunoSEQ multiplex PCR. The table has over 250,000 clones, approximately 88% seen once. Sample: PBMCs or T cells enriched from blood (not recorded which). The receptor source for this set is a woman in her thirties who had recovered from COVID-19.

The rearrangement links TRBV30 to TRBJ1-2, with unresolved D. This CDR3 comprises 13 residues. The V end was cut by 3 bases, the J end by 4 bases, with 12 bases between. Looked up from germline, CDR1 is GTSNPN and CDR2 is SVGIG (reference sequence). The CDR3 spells CAWREATSYGYTF. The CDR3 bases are TGTGCCTGGAGGGAAGCGACTAGCTATGGCTACACCTTC. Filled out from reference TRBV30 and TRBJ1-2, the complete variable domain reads SQTIHQWPATLVQPVGSPLSLECTVEGTSNPNLYWYRQAAGRGLQLLFYSVGIGQISSEVPQNLSASRPQDRQFILSSKKLLLSDSGFYLCAWREATSYGYTFGSGTRLTVV.

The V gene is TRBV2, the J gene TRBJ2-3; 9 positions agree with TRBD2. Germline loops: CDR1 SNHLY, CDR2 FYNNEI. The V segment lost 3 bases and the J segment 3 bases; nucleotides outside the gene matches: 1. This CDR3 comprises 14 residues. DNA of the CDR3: TGTGCCAGCAGTGAGACTAGCGGAACAGATACGCAGTATTTT. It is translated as CASSETSGTDTQYF. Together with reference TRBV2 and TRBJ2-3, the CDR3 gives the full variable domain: EPEVTQTPSHQVTQMGQEVILRCVPISNHLYFYWYRQILGQKVEFLVSFYNNEISEKSEIFDDQFSVERPDGSNFTLKIRSTKLEDSAMYFCASSETSGTDTQYFGPGTRLTVL.

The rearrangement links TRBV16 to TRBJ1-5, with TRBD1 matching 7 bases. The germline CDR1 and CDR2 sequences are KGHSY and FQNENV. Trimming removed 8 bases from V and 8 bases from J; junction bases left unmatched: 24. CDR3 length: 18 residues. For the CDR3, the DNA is TGTGCCAGCCTGCCGATGGCAAAGGGGACAGACGTTTTGAAGCCCCAGCATTTT. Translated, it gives CASLPMAKGTDVLKPQHF. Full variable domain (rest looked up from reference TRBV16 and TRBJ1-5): GEEVAQTPKHLVRGEGQKAKLYCAPIKGHSYVFWYQQVLKNEFKFLISFQNENVFDETGMPKERFSAKCLPNSPCSLEIQATKLEDSAVYFCASLPMAKGTDVLKPQHFGDGTRLSIL.

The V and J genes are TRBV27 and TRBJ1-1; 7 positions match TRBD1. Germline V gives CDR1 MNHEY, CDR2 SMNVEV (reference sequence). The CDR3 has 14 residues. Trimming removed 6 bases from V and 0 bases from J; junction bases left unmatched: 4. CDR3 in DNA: TGTGCCAGCAGCAAACAGGGGTTGAACACTGAAGCTTTCTTT. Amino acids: CASSKQGLNTEAFF.

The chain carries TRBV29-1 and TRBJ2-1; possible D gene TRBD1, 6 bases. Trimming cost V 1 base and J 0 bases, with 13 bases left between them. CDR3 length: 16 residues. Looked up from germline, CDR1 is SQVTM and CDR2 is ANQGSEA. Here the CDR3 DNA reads TGCAGCGTTGAAGGGGGTACAGGGCTCTCCTACAATGAGCAGTTCTTC. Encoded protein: CSVEGGTGLSYNEQFF.

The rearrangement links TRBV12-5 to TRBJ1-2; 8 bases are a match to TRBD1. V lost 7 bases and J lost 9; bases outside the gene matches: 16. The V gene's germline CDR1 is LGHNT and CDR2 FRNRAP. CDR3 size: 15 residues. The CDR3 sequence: CASADGTGLQGSYTF. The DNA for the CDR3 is TGTGCTAGTGCGGATGGGACAGGCCTCCAGGGGAGCTACACCTTC.

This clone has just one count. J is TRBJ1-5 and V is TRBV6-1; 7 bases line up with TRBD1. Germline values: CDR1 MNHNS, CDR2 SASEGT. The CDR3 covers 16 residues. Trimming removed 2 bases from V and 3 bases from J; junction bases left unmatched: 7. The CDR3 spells CASSEPTGRVNQPQHF. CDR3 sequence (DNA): TGTGCCAGCAGTGAACCGACAGGGCGAGTCAATCAGCCCCAGCATTTT.

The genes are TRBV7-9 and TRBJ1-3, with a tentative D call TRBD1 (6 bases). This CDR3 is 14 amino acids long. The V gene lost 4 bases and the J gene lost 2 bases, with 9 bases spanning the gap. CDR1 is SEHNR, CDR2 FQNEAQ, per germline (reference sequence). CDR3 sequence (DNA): TGTGCCAGCAGCTCAGGGGCTGCTGGAAACACCATATATTTT. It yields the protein CASSSGAAGNTIYF.

CDR3 region: CASSQAQGAQGYTF. Here the CDR3 DNA reads TGTGCCAGCAGCCAAGCGCAGGGGGCGCAGGGCTACACCTTC. The chain links TRBV3-1 (or the pseudogene TRBV3-2) to TRBJ1-2, with 8 bases matching TRBD1. CDR1 and CDR2 (germline): LGHDT, YNNKEL (reference sequence). Trimming at V came to 1 base and at J to 8 bases, leaving 6 bases not matched to a gene. This CDR3 spans 14 amino acids.

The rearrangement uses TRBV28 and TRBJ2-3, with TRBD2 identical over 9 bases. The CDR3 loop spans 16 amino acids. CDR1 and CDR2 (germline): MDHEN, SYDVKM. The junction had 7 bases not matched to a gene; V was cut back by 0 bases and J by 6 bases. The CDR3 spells CASSLWEREARDTQYF. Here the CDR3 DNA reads TGTGCCAGCAGTTTATGGGAGCGGGAGGCACGGGATACGCAGTATTTT.

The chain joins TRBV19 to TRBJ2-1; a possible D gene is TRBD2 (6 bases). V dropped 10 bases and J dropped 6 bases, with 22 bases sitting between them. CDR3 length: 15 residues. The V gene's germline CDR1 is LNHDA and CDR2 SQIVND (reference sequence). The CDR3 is CATAEVSGRGNEQFF. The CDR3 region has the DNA TGTGCCACCGCAGAGGTTAGCGGACGGGGCAATGAGCAGTTCTTC.

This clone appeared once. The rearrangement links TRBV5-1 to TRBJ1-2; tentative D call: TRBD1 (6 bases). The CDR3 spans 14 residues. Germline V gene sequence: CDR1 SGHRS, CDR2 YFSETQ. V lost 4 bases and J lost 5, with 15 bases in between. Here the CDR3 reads CASSNRTDRYGYTF. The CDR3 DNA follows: TGCGCCAGCAGCAATCGGACGGACAGATATGGCTACACCTTC. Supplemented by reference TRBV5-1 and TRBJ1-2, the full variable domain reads KAGVTQTPRYLIKTRGQQVTLSCSPISGHRSVSWYQQTPGQGLQFLFEYFSETQRNKGNFPGRFSGRQFSNSRSEMNVSTLELGDSALYLCASSNRTDRYGYTFGSGTRLTVV.

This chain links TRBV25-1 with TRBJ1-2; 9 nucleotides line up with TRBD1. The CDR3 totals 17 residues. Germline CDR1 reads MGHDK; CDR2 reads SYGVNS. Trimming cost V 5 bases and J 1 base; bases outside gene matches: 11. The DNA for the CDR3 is TGTGCCAGCAGTCCCCCCGGGACAGGGAAGAGTAACTATGGCTACACCTTC. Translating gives CASSPPGTGKSNYGYTF.